Shown below are 7 T cell receptor delta chains from a single sample sequenced in a study of gamma-delta T cells after stem cell transplantation (dated by TCRdb to about 2016). Receptors were amplified or captured by RT-PCR. This sample was sequenced with an Illumina MiSeq. TCRdb reprocessed the public reads with the caller CATT; rows with the same DNA were merged afterwards. For this sample there are some 12,000 delta-chain clones; under 45% appear just once. Of the sample, 2.8% is held by the ten largest clones. Specimen: gamma-delta T cells. The receptors here all came from a human donor. It is not recorded whose cells these are; they may come from a transplant donor.

Comments on this clone: This could be a read error, since a much larger clone is one nucleotide away. The chain has TRDV2 and TRDJ3; 10 bases line up with TRDD3. The germline CDR1 and CDR2 sequences are GEAIGNYY and EKD. The CDR3 spans 19 residues. V dropped 3 bases and J dropped 0; count of bases not matched to a gene: 7. The CDR3 sequence: CACDAVLGDRSWDTRQMFF. DNA for the CDR3: TGTGCCTGTGACGCCGTACTGGGGGATCGCTCCTGGGACACCCGACAGATGTTTTTC.

This clone was observed a handful of times. The J gene is TRDJ1, the V gene TRDV3; 10 bases agree with TRDD3. V lost 3 bases and J lost 0; bases outside the gene matches: 13. This CDR3 has 17 residues. Germline V CDR1 and CDR2: TVYSNPD, GDNSRS (reference sequence). For the CDR3, the DNA is TGTGCCTTCCCTTCCTGGGGGATAAGTACTGACACCGATAAACTCATCTTT. Its translation is CAFPSWGISTDTDKLIF.

The V call is TRAV29/DV5, the J call TRDJ1; D possibly corresponds to TRDD3 (6 bases). V lost 0 bases, J lost 0 bases, and 30 bases lay in between. Germline lookup yields CDR1 NSMFDY and CDR2 ISSIKDK. The CDR3 totals 21 residues. The CDR3 DNA is TGTGCAGCAAGCGTGGCGGGCCTACAAGGGGGACTAACCCAGTACACCGATAAACTCATCTTT. Protein product: CAASVAGLQGGLTQYTDKLIF. Combining the CDR3 with reference TRAV29/DV5 and TRDJ1 gives the whole variable domain DQQVKQNSPSLSVQEGRISILNCDYTNSMFDYFLWYKKYPAEGPTFLISISSIKDKNEDGRFTVFLNKSAKHLSLHIVPSQPGDSAVYFCAASVAGLQGGLTQYTDKLIFGKGTRVTVEP.

This clone occurred once. CDR3 in amino acids: CALGEVPFWGPTPDKLIF. CDR3 sequence (DNA): TGTGCTCTTGGGGAAGTTCCTTTCTGGGGCCCGACCCCCGATAAACTCATCTTT. The chain employs TRDV1 and TRDJ1; perhaps TRDD3 as D (6 bases). Trimming stripped 2 bases from V and 3 bases from J, with 22 bases between. Germline V gene data show CDR1 as TSWWSYY and CDR2 as QGS. This CDR3 spans 18 amino acids.

The V call is TRDV3, the J call TRDJ3; tentative D call: TRDD3 (6 bases). In germline, CDR1 is TVYSNPD, CDR2 GDNSRS (reference sequence). The length of the CDR3 is 19 residues. The ends were cut back, 4 bases at V and 0 bases at J, with 22 bases in the middle. The CDR3 coding sequence is TGTGCCTGCTACTTGGGGGTTACCTCTAGCTCCTGGGACACCCGACAGATGTTTTTC. Translation gives CACYLGVTSSSWDTRQMFF.

The chain's CDR3 is CALGGAPGRSTDKLIF. The CDR3 bases are TGTGCTCTTGGGGGTGCCCCGGGGCGATCCACCGATAAACTCATCTTT. The chain is built from TRDV1 and TRDJ1; D gene ambiguous. V was shortened by 4 bases and J by 1 base, with 16 bases between the two germline ends. Germline V gene sequence: CDR1 TSWWSYY, CDR2 QGS. There are 16 residues in the CDR3.

A word on this clone: One end of the junction is discordant with germline, which a read error may explain. The rearrangement uses TRDV1 and TRDJ1; D is possibly TRDD3 (5 bases). The CDR3 extends over 19 amino acids. CDR1 is TSWWSYY, CDR2 QGS, per germline. The CDR3: CAFGETCSGGVSYTDKLIF. The CDR3 region has the DNA TGTGCTTTTGGGGAGACATGCTCGGGGGGTGTCTCGTACACCGATAAACTCATCTTT.